This is a list of T cell receptor beta chains from one sample in a study of T cell changes during pregnancy in multiple sclerosis. Produced via immunoSEQ multiplex PCR; TCRdb's table is partial and in-frame only. The table includes more than 95,000 clones, under 95% detected once. Specimen: peripheral blood, collected after pregnancy. Receptor source: a female donor with multiple sclerosis, enrolled in a pregnancy study. Each CDR3 is given with its conserved first and last residue. A D gene is named only where the DNA matches it firmly. Not all rows give a size; the values are once, few, many and, for expanded clones, a class.

>TRBV30|TRBD1|-|TRBJ1-2
TGTGCCTGCACCGGGACAGGGGTGGGTGGCTACACCTTC
CACTGTGVGGYTF
>TRBV5-4|-|once|TRBJ2-4
TGTGCCAGCAGCTTGGACAGGAAAAACATTCAGTACTTC
CASSLDRKNIQYF
>TRBV7-3|TRBD1|once|TRBJ1-2
TGTGCCAGCAGCCCCGCAGGGGGGAACTATGGCTACACCTTC
CASSPAGGNYGYTF
>TRBV7-9|-|few|TRBJ1-5
TGTGCCAGCAGCCCACACCGGGGAGACAATCAGCCCCAGCATTTT
CASSPHRGDNQPQHF
>TRBV19|-|-|TRBJ2-5
TGTGCCAGTATGATGGGGGGACCAGCGAGGCAAGAGACCCAGTACTTC
CASMMGGPARQETQYF
>TRBV29-1|TRBD1|-|TRBJ1-5
TGCAGCGTGGCGACAGGGGGCGGCAATCAGCCCCAGCATTTT
CSVATGGGNQPQHF
>TRBV4-1|-|-|TRBJ2-3
TGCGCCAGCAGCCAAGCCTACAGGGTGGGCACAGATACGCAGTATTTT
CASSQAYRVGTDTQYF
>TRBV5-6|-|-|TRBJ2-3
TGTGCCAGCAGCTTCGGGACAGATACGCAGTATTTT
CASSFGTDTQYF
>TRBV28|-|-|TRBJ1-5
TGTGCCAGCCGGGGGGGAGGCGGCAATCAGCCCCAGCATTTT
CASRGGGGNQPQHF
>TRBV19|-|-|TRBJ2-7
TGTGCCAGTAGTAATAGGCGGGCCGGCGCCTACTACGAGCAGTACTTC
CASSNRRAGAYYEQYF
>TRBV5-5|TRBD1|-|TRBJ1-1
TGTGCCAGCAGCTCGGACAGGGGGAACACTGAAGCTTTCTTT
CASSSDRGNTEAFF
>TRBV5-1|TRBD1|-|TRBJ1-5
TGCGCCAGCAGCTTGGGGCAGGGGGACCAGCCCCAGCATTTT
CASSLGQGDQPQHF
>TRBV28|-|-|TRBJ1-5
TGTGCCAGCAGTTTGAGGTCGGGACAACTCCAATATAGCAATCAGCCCCAGCATTTT
CASSLRSGQLQYSNQPQHF
>TRBV7-3|-|-|TRBJ2-1
TGTGCCAGCAGCTCCAATTCAAATGAGCAGTTCTTC
CASSSNSNEQFF
>TRBV28|-|once|TRBJ2-7
TGTGCCAGCAGAGAATCTGCAGGGGTTTTCGCCGAGCAGTACTTC
CASRESAGVFAEQYF
>TRBV6-5|TRBD1|-|TRBJ1-1
TGTGCCAGCAGTTACTTGACAGGGGAAGCTTTCTTT
CASSYLTGEAFF
>TRBV15|TRBD2|-|TRBJ2-2
TGTGCCACCAGCAGAGAACGGGCGGGAGTGGTCACCGGGGAGCTGTTTTTT
CATSRERAGVVTGELFF
>TRBV5-4|TRBD2|-|TRBJ2-1
TGTGCCAGCAGCTTCGGACTAGGGAGGAATGAGCAGTTCTTC
CASSFGLGRNEQFF
>TRBV5-8|TRBD1|-|TRBJ2-3
TGTGCCAGCAGCAGGTACAGGGGGATGTCAAGAGATACGCAGTATTTT
CASSRYRGMSRDTQYF
>TRBV15|TRBD1|-|TRBJ1-1
TGTGCCACCAGCAGGGGACAGGGACGGGGGATGAACACTGAAGCTTTCTTT
CATSRGQGRGMNTEAFF
>TRBV27|-|-|TRBJ2-7
TGTGCCAGCAGTCCCCCCCCTTCCGACGAGCAGTACTTC
CASSPPPSDEQYF
>TRBV7-9|-|-|TRBJ2-3
TGTGCCAGCACCCAGGGGGGAGGTAGCCCAGATACGCAGTATTTT
CASTQGGGSPDTQYF
>TRBV27|-|-|TRBJ2-7
TGTGCCAGCAGTCCAACCATCGGACAGAGATACGAGCAGTACTTC
CASSPTIGQRYEQYF
>TRBV27|TRBD2|-|TRBJ2-1
TGTGCCAGCAGTTTATCGGCGGGAGGGTACAATGAGCAGTTCTTC
CASSLSAGGYNEQFF
>TRBV4-1|-|-|TRBJ2-7
TGCGCCAGCAGCCAAGTAGACTTTCTGGGACAAAACTACGAGCAGTACTTC
CASSQVDFLGQNYEQYF
>TRBV11-2|TRBD2|once|TRBJ2-7
TGTGCCAGCAGTCTTATTAGCGGGAGAGCCTACGAGCAGTACTTC
CASSLISGRAYEQYF
>TRBV5-1|-|-|TRBJ1-1
TGCGCCAGCAGTCTCGTGGGGGGGCAGAGCACTGAAGCTTTCTTT
CASSLVGGQSTEAFF
>TRBV6-1|TRBD1|-|TRBJ2-7
TGTGCCAGCAGTGAAGATAACTACAGGGGGTTCTACGAGCAGTACTTC
CASSEDNYRGFYEQYF
>TRBV5-4|-|-|TRBJ2-5
TGTGCCAGCAGCGAGGAACTAGCTTGGGGAGAGACCCAGTACTTC
CASSEELAWGETQYF
>TRBV10-3|TRBD1|-|TRBJ2-5
TGTGCCATCAGTGAGTCGAGGACAGGGGCCCAAGAGACCCAGTACTTC
CAISESRTGAQETQYF
>TRBV4-3|TRBD2|-|TRBJ2-3
TGCGCCAGCAGTTACACTAGCGGGAGTGTCACAGATACGCAGTATTTT
CASSYTSGSVTDTQYF
>TRBV7-2|-|-|TRBJ2-4
TGTGCCAGCAGCCTCGTGAGTAACATTCAGTACTTC
CASSLVSNIQYF
>TRBV5-1|TRBD2|-|TRBJ2-2
TGCGCCAGCAGCTTGGCCGTTTCTAGCGGGAGGGCTCCAGGGGAGCTGTTTTTT
CASSLAVSSGRAPGELFF
>TRBV27|-|-|TRBJ1-2
TGTGCCAGCAGTTTATTCGGCTATGGCTACACCTTC
CASSLFGYGYTF
>TRBV5-1|-|-|TRBJ2-6
TGCGCCAGCAGCTTGGTTGCAACCACTGGTGGGGCCAACGTCCTGACTTTC
CASSLVATTGGANVLTF
>TRBV28|TRBD1|-|TRBJ1-2
TGTGCCAGCATCTCCTCGACAGGGGTCAATCCCTATGGCTACACCTTC
CASISSTGVNPYGYTF
>TRBV19|-|-|TRBJ2-6
TGTGCCAGTAGTATAAAAAGTGGGAGTTGGGCCAACGTCCTGACTTTC
CASSIKSGSWANVLTF
>TRBV4-2|TRBD2|once|TRBJ2-1
TGTGCCAGCAGCTCCATAGCGGGAGGCGAGCAGTTCTTC
CASSSIAGGEQFF
>TRBV5-1|TRBD1|-|TRBJ2-7
TGCGCCAGCAGCTTGCGGCCGGGACAGGCCGCCTACGAGCAGTACTTC
CASSLRPGQAAYEQYF
>TRBV5-1|TRBD1|-|TRBJ1-2
TGCGCCACCATGGGGCCACAGGGGAACTTCACCTTC
CATMGPQGNFTF